This TCR beta chain was recorded in a study of a mutant IDH1 vaccine in newly diagnosed glioma. Looking at the study overall: Previous care, which was radiotherapy, temozolomide, or both, most often involved both.

Repertoires were generated with immunoSEQ multiplex PCR, while TCRdb's copy carries only in-frame clones and drops some. The table lists under 80,000 clones, around 85% of them singletons. Concerning this clone itself: Its matching antigen is unknown.

The time point denotes: baseline, week 1 (first vaccination visit). Treatment described: pre-vaccination baseline after standard-of-care therapy. This CDR3 comprises 14 residues. The germline V and J ends were trimmed by 5 bases and 2 bases, with 12 bases remaining between them. CDR1 SSHAT and CDR2 FNYEAQ come from the germline V gene (reference sequence). General study results and limits: Pseudoprogression seemed unlinked to shifts in top peripheral T cell clonotypes.

The chain links TRBV7-7 to TRBJ1-2; D remains ambiguous. The starting material was PBMCs, obtained from a glioma patient treated with radiotherapy, temozolomide or both. The clonotype was recovered from a man aged 25 to 45 with glioma. CDR3 sequence reads: CASSRITENYGYTF. The CDR3 DNA follows: TGTGCCAGCAGCCGTATAACGGAAAACTATGGCTACACCTTC.